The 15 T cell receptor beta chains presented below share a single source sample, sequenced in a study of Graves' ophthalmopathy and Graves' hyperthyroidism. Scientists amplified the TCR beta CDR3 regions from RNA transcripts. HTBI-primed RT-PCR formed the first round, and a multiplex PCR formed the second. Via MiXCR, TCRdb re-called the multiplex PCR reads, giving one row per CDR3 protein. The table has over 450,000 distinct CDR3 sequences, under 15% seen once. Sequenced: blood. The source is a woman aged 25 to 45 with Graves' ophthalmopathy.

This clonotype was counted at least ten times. CDR3 nucleotide sequence: TGCAGTGCCGCTAGACGACTAGCGGGAATCCAAGAGACCCAGTACTTC. As protein: CSAARRLAGIQETQYF. This sequence joins TRBV20-1 and TRBJ2-5; 11 bases align to TRBD2. This CDR3 contains 16 residues. Germline trimming cut 6 bases from V and 1 base from J; bases unmatched to any gene: 10. CDR1 and CDR2 (germline): DFQATT, SNEGSKA (reference sequence).

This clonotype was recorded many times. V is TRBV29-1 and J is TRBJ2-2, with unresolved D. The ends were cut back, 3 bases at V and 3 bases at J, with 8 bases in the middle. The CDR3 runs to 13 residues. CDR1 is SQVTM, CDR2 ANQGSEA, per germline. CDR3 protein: CSVEAPYTGELFF. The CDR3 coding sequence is TGCAGCGTTGAGGCTCCTTACACCGGGGAGCTGTTTTTT.

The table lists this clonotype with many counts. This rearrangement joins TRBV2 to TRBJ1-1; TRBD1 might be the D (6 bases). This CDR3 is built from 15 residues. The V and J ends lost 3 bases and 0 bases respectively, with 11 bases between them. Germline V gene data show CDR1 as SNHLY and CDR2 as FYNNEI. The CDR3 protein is CASSERGTMNTEAFF. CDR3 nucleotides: TGTGCCAGCAGTGAGAGGGGGACAATGAACACTGAAGCTTTCTTT.

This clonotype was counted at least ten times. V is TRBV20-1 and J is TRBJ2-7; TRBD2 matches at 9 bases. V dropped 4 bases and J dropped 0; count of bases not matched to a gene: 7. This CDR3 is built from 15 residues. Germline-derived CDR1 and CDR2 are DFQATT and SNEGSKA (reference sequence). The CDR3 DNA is TGCAGTGCTACGGGCGGGAGGGCCTCCTCCTACGAGCAGTACTTC. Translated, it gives CSATGGRASSYEQYF.

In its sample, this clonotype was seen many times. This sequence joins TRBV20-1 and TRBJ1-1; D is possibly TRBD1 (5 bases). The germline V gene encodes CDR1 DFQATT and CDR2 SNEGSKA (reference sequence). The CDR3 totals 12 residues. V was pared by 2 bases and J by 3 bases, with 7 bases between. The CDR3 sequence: CSARLGDTEAFF. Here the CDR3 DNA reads TGCAGTGCTAGATTGGGGGACACTGAAGCTTTCTTT.

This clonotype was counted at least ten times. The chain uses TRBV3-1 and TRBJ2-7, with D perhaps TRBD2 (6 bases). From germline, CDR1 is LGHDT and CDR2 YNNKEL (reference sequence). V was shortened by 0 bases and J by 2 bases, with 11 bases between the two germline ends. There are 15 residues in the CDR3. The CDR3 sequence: CASSQDGGPPYEQYF. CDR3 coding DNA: TGTGCCAGCAGCCAAGATGGAGGGCCGCCCTACGAGCAGTACTTC.

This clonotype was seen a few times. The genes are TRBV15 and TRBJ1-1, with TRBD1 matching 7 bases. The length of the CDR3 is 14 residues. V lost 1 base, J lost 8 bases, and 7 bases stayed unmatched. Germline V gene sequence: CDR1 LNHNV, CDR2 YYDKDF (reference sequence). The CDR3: CATSRGQGLAEAFF. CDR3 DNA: TGTGCCACCAGCAGAGGACAGGGACTTGCGGAAGCTTTCTTT.

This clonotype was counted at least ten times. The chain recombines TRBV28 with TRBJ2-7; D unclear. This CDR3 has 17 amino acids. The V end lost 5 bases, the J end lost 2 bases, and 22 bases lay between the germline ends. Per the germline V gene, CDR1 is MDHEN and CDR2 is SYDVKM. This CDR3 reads CASSLNLVGPKPYEQYF. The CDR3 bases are TGTGCCAGCAGTCTAAATCTCGTTGGTCCCAAGCCCTACGAGCAGTACTTC.

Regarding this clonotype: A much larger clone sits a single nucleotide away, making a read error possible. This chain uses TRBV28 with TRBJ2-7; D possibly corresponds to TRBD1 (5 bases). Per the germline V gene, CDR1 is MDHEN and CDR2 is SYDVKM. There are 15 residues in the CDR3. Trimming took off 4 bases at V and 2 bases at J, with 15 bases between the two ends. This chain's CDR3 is CASSSLDSPTYEQYV. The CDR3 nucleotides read TGTGCCAGCAGTTCCCTTGACAGTCCTACCTACGAGCAGTACGTC.

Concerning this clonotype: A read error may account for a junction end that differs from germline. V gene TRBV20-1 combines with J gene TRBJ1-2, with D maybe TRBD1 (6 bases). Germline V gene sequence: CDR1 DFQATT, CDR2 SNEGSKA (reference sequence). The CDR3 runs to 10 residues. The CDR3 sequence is CSVRGDGYTF. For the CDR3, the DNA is TGCAGTGTAAGGGGGGATGGTTACACCTTC.

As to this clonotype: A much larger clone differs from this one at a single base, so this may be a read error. As DNA, the CDR3 is TGTGCCGGTAGTATCGGCGACAAGTCCTACGAGCAGTACTTC. This sequence encodes CAGSIGDKSYEQYF. The rearrangement joins TRBV19 to TRBJ2-7; D gene ambiguous. Germline V gene lookup returns CDR1 LNHDA and CDR2 SQIVND (reference sequence). This CDR3 spans 14 amino acids.

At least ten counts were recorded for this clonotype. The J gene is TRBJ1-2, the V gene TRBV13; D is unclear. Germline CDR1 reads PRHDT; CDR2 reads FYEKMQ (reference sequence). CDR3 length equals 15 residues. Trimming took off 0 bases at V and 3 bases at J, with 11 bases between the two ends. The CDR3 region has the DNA TGTGCCAGCAGCTTAGGGCCCCGGGTGGACTATGGCTACACCTTC. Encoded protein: CASSLGPRVDYGYTF. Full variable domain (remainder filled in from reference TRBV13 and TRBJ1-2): AAGVIQSPRHLIKEKRETATLKCYPIPRHDTVYWYQQGPGQDPQFLISFYEKMQSDKGSIPDRFSAQQFSDYHSELNMSSLELGDSALYFCASSLGPRVDYGYTFGSGTRLTVV.

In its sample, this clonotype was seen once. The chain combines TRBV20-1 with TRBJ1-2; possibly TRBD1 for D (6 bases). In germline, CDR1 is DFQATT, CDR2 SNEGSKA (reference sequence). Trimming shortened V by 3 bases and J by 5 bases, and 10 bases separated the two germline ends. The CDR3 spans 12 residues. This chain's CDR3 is CSASSGEYGYTF. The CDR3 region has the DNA TGCAGTGCTAGTTCAGGGGAGTATGGCTACACCTTC.

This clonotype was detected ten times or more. This chain's CDR3 is CSAGEINIQYF. CDR3 nucleotide sequence: TGCAGTGCAGGGGAAATAAACATTCAGTACTTC. The chain couples TRBV20-1 to TRBJ2-4; tentative D call: TRBD1 (5 bases). Germline V lookup: CDR1 DFQATT, CDR2 SNEGSKA (reference sequence). Trimming stripped 6 bases from V and 6 bases from J, with 9 bases between. The CDR3 runs 11 residues.

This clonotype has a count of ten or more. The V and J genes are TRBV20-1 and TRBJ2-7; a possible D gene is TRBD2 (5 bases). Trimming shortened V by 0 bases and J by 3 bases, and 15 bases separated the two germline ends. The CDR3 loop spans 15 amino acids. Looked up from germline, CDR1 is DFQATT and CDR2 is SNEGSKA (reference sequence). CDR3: CSARDAGGSFYEQYF. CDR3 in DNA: TGCAGTGCTAGAGATGCGGGTGGATCCTTCTACGAGCAGTACTTC.